At least ten counts were recorded for the clone carrying this TCR beta chain. The antigen is undetermined. The data stem from a study of T cell repertoires in cytomegalovirus infection. Study results and limitations: Summed frequency of public TCR beta families distinguished CMV carriers with the relevant HLA.

TCRdb called the reads again in MiXCR, with one record for every CDR3 protein. Of about 180,000 distinct CDR3 sequences in the sample, about 15% were seen once. The CDR3 has 13 amino acids. Germline V gene sequence: CDR1 MDHEN, CDR2 SYDVKM. Trimming stripped 5 bases from V and 6 bases from J, with 14 bases between. The sequencing sample was made of PBMCs. The source of this sequence is a human donor in good health (CMV status not recorded). Some clones in this sample may be carry-over from other donors' samples. The rearrangement uses TRBV28 and TRBJ2-7; D is unresolved. The CDR3 is CASSPGWGSEQYF. CDR3 DNA: TGTGCCAGCAGTCCCGGATGGGGATCCGAGCAGTACTTC.